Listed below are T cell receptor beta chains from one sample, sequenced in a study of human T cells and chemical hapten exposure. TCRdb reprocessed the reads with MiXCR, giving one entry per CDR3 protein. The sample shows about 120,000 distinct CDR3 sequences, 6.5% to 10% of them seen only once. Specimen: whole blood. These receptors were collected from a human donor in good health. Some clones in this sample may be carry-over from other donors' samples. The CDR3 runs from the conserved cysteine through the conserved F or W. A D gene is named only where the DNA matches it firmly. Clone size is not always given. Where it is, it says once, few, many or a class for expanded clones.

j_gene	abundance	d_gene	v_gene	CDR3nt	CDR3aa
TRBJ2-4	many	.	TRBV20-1	TGCAGTGCTATTTCGGGCAAAAACATTCAGTACTTC	CSAISGKNIQYF
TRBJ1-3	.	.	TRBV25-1	TGTGCCAGCAGCGGAACAGGGACGGGAAACACCATATATTTT	CASSGTGTGNTIYF
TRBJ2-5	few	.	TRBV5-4	TGTGCCAGCAGCTCCCGGGGCGGCGGGGGCCAAATCCAAGAGACCCAGTACTTC	CASSSRGGGGQIQETQYF
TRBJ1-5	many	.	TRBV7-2	TGTGCCAGCAGCTTAGATGTTAAGCGTTGGGGGTGGGAGCCCCAGCATTTT	CASSLDVKRWGWEPQHF
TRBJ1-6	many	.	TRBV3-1	TGTGCCAGCAGCCAAGACCCGGGACCGGAGAGTGGGACCCTCCACTTT	CASSQDPGPESGTLHF
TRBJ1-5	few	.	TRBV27	TGTGCCAGCAGTCCCAGCGATAGCAATCAGCCCCAGCATTTT	CASSPSDSNQPQHF
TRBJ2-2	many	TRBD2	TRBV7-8	TGTGCCAGCAGCCAAGCGGGGGGGCCAGAGAGGGAGCTGTTTTTT	CASSQAGGPERELFF
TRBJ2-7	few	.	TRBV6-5	TGTGCCAGCCGCGGGGCCGAGACAGCTATCTACGAGCAGTACTTC	CASRGAETAIYEQYF
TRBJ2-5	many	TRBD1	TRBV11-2	TGTGCCAGCACCCAGGGGGTGGAGACCCAGTACTTC	CASTQGVETQYF
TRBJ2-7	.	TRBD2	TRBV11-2	TGTGCCAGCAGCTTAGGGGGCCAGGTCGCGGGACTAGGTCGGGAGCAGTACTTC	CASSLGGQVAGLGREQYF